The present T cell receptor (beta chain) was sequenced within a study of blood T cell repertoires in COVID-19. The V and J ends lost 3 bases and 0 bases respectively, with 8 bases between them. Germline V gene lookup returns CDR1 LGHNA and CDR2 YNFKEQ. The CDR3 runs 15 residues. Sequenced by immunoSEQ multiplex PCR; TCRdb stores in-frame clones only, minus some. The sample has approximately 480,000 clones; 89% are singletons. Input material: peripheral blood. The chain joins TRBV4-2 to TRBJ2-2; D might be TRBD2 (5 bases). The TCR was taken from a man aged 18-30 years with COVID-19, enrolled during active disease. CDR3 protein: CASSHNGANTGELFF. CDR3 sequence (DNA): TGTGCCAGCAGCCATAACGGGGCGAACACCGGGGAGCTGTTTTTT.